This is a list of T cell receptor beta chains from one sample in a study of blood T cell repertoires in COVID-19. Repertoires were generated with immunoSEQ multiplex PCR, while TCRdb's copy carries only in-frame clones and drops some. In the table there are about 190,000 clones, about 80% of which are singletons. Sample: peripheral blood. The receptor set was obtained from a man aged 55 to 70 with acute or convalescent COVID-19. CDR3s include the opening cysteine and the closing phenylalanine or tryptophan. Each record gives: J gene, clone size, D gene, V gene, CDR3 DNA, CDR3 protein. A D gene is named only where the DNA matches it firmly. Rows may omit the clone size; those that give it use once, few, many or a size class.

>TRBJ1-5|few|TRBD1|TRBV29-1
TGCAGCGTTGGAGGGACAGACCCCAATCAGCCCCAGCATTTT
CSVGGTDPNQPQHF
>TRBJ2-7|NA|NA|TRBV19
TGTGCCAGTAGTAGAGGACAGAGCTCCTACGAGCAGTACTTC
CASSRGQSSYEQYF
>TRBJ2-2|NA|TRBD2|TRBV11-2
TGTGCCAGCACCCCCACCGGGGGGACCGGGGAGCTGTTTTTT
CASTPTGGTGELFF
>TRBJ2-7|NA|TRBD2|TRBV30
TGTGCCTGGAGTCTCGCGGGGGGCTACGAGCAGTACTTC
CAWSLAGGYEQYF
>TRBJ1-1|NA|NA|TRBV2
TGTGCCAGCGCCGGACAGTTGAACACTGAAGCTTTCTTT
CASAGQLNTEAFF
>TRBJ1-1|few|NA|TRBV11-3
TGTGCCAGCAGCTTAGGAACAGGCCTAAAAGCTTTCTTT
CASSLGTGLKAFF
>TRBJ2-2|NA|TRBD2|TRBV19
TGTGCCAGTAGTATTCATGGGGCGGGAGGGACGAACACCGGGGAGCTGTTTTTT
CASSIHGAGGTNTGELFF
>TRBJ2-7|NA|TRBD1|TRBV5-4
TGTGCCAGCAGCTTTGGGACAGCGACACACTACGAGCAGTACTTC
CASSFGTATHYEQYF
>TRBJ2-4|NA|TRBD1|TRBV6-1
TGTGCCAGCAGTGCAATGACCGGGACAGGGACGAAAAACATTCAGTACTTC
CASSAMTGTGTKNIQYF
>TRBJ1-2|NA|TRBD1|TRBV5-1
TGCGCCAGCAGCCCTGACAGGGTTGAACTAGGCTATGGCTACACCTTC
CASSPDRVELGYGYTF
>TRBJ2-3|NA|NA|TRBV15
TGTGCCACCAGCAGAGGCCTAGGGGGGGCGTACACAGATACGCAGTATTTT
CATSRGLGGAYTDTQYF
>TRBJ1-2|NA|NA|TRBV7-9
TGTGCCAGCACAACAATACAGAGAAACTATGGCTACACCTTC
CASTTIQRNYGYTF
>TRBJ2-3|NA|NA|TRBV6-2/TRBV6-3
TGTGCCAGCAGTTACTCGTTAACGAGGGATACGCAGTATTTT
CASSYSLTRDTQYF
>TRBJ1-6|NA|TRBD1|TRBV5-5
TGTGCCAGCAGCCACAGAACCAGACAGGGCCATAATTCACCCCTCCACTTT
CASSHRTRQGHNSPLHF
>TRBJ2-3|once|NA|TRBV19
TGTGCCAGTAGTATAGATCTAAGTAGCGTCAGCACAGATACGCAGTATTTT
CASSIDLSSVSTDTQYF
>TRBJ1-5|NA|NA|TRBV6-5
TGTGCCAGCAGTTACACAGCCGTAGGTCAGCCCCAGCATTTT
CASSYTAVGQPQHF
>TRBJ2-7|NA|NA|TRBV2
TGTGCCAGCAGTGGGGAGCGGAGCTCCTACGAGCAGTACTTC
CASSGERSSYEQYF
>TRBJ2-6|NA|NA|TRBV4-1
TGCGCCAGCAGCCCGAGAGGGTGGGCCAACGTCCTGACTTTC
CASSPRGWANVLTF
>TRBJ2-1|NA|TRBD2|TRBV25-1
TGTGCCAGCAGTCTGTCTAGCGGGGGGAATGAGCAGTTCTTC
CASSLSSGGNEQFF
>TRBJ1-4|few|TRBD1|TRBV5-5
TGTGCCAGCAGGGAAGAGGGACAGGGAAACGAAAAACTGTTTTTT
CASREEGQGNEKLFF
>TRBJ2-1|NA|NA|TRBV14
TGTGCCAGCAGCCAAGGATGGATTGTCAGGCACTACAATGAGCAGTTCTTC
CASSQGWIVRHYNEQFF
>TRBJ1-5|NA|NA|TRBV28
TGTGCCAGCACCAATGGACAGTTTAATCAGCCCCAGCATTTT
CASTNGQFNQPQHF
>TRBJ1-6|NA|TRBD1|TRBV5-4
TGTGCCAGCAGCCCGGCCGCCGGGACAGCTTATTCACCCCTCCACTTT
CASSPAAGTAYSPLHF
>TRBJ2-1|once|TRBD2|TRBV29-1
TGCAGCGTTACTGGACTAGCGGATTACAATGAGCAGTTCTTC
CSVTGLADYNEQFF
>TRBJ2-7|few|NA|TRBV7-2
TGTGCCAGCAGCCGCTCCGGGACAACCTCCTACGAGCAGTACTTC
CASSRSGTTSYEQYF
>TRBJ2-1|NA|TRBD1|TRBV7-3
TGTGCCAGCAGCTCCCAGGACAGGGTTTTCGCCCATGAGCAGTTCTTC
CASSSQDRVFAHEQFF
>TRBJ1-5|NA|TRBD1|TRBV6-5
TGTGCCAGCAAGGCGGGACAGGGCTATCAGCCCCAGCATTTT
CASKAGQGYQPQHF
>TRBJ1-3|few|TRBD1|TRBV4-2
TGTGCCAGCAGCCAAGATGAAGGGGGCCAGGCTGGAAACACCATATATTTT
CASSQDEGGQAGNTIYF
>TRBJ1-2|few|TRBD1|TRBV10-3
TGTGCCATCAGCCGGGACAGGGTGGATGGCTACACCTTC
CAISRDRVDGYTF
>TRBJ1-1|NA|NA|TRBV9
TGTGCCAGCAGCGTAAGGGGTAGGACTGAAGCTTTCTTT
CASSVRGRTEAFF